This TCR beta chain was identified in a study of cytomegalovirus exposure and HLA in healthy donors. PCR used 60 Vbeta primers and 13 Jbeta primers. Only in-frame clones appear in the TCRdb table, and some are missing; sequencing was by immunoSEQ multiplex PCR. This sample has roughly 140,000 clones; about 82% occur once, and the top ten carry roughly 2%. The donors gave bone marrow, and they were healthy. V lost 0 bases to trimming and J lost 0 bases, with 6 bases between them. This CDR3 is built from 15 residues. The germline V gene encodes CDR1 MNHEY and CDR2 SVGAGI. Sequencing used PBMCs. The chain joins TRBV6-5 to TRBJ1-3; D not certain. The sequence came from a man aged 30-40 years in good health and CMV-seronegative. The CDR3 reads CASSYSAGSGNTIYF. The CDR3 bases are TGTGCCAGCAGTTACTCTGCGGGCTCTGGAAACACCATATATTTT.